The following is a T cell receptor beta chain sequence with its context. Its antigen is not yet known. Nothing much larger sits one base from this clone, and base qualities are not available. Synovial fluid samples were matched to blood samples from the same ankylosing spondylitis patients. There are 15 amino acids in the CDR3, from cysteine to phenylalanine inclusive. CDR3 DNA only is kept here, 45 bases in frame from base 1. Trimming costs V 1 base and J 1 base, and their ends lie 10 bases apart. CDR1 SEHNR and CDR2 FQNEAQ are derived from the germline V gene (reference sequence). The record originates from a study of CD8 T cells in ankylosing spondylitis (dated by TCRdb to 2016 to 2017). In terms of the full investigation: To find TCR variants linked to disease, the study profiled T cell receptor beta repertoires in ankylosing spondylitis patients and healthy donors. Samples of peripheral blood were taken, and for ankylosing spondylitis patients, synovial fluid was collected as well. The whole study cohort included about a hundred healthy donors and about two dozen ankylosing spondylitis patients. The study at large found these results: Blood from ankylosing spondylitis patients appeared to be characterized by a TCR beta motif composed of under 10 highly homologous amino acid variants. The disease-linked clones were reported as significantly enriched in matched synovial fluid samples from ankylosing spondylitis patients. The disease-linked clones had a CD8+ phenotype and were found at relatively low frequencies in peripheral blood. Some motif variants were previously reported in synovial fluid and blood of reactive arthritis patients, suggesting common disease-initiation mechanisms.

The run used an Illumina HiSeq 2500. Quantitative 5'-RACE with molecular barcodes was used to prepare TCR beta libraries. From the authors' description of their analysis: A new computational method based on a probabilistic model of VDJ rearrangement was used to identify disease-linked TCR variants. The public sequencing data were trimmed at Q25 with fastp and processed into clonotypes with MiXCR by TCRdb, which kept only in-frame beta chains. All rows with the same CDR3 protein become a single entry with the most common DNA and genes. For this entry, the V and J calls and clone size follow TCRdb and not the study's own pipeline. The sample table records 150,000 or so distinct CDR3 sequences; 25% to 35% of these occur just once. 6% of the sample belongs to the ten largest clones.

This sequence originates from a male donor with ankylosing spondylitis. Recombination linked TRBV7-9 to TRBJ1-1, with the D segment identity uncertain. The sample comprised synovial fluid, either unsorted or a sorted T cell fraction (not recorded which). Here the CDR3 is given as CASSLGVGRNTEAFF. The DNA sequence is TGTGCCAGCAGCTTAGGAGTTGGGAGGAACACTGAAGCTTTCTTT.